The next 13 T cell receptor beta chains were all read from a single sample in a study of blood T cell repertoires in COVID-19. Produced via immunoSEQ multiplex PCR; TCRdb's table is partial and in-frame only. The data show around 80,000 clones, over 70% seen once. Input material: peripheral blood. The receptors come from a man older than 75 with acute or convalescent COVID-19.

This chain connects TRBV5-1 to TRBJ1-5, with TRBD1 as a possible D gene (6 bases). The CDR3 is made up of 16 amino acids. The V gene lost 4 bases and the J gene lost 4 bases, with 18 bases spanning the gap. Germline V lookup: CDR1 SGHRS, CDR2 YFSETQ. CDR3 region: CASSPWGATGNQPQHF. As DNA, the CDR3 is TGCGCCAGCAGCCCATGGGGCGCAACAGGGAATCAGCCCCAGCATTTT.

The chain carries TRBV9 and TRBJ1-4; D is ambiguous. Germline V gives CDR1 SGDLS, CDR2 YYNGEE. The V gene lost 7 bases and the J gene lost 5 bases, with 18 bases spanning the gap. The CDR3 spans 15 residues. Written as DNA, the CDR3 is TGTGCCAGCCGAAAGCCAGGACGGGAGAATGAAAAACTGTTTTTT. The encoded protein is CASRKPGRENEKLFF.

V is TRBV18 and J is TRBJ1-1, with D unclear. From germline, CDR1 is KGHSH and CDR2 LQKENI. The CDR3 spans 14 residues. With 5 bases removed from V and 1 base from J, the gap between germline ends came to 11 bases. For the CDR3, the DNA is TGTGCCAGCTCAACCGCCGGGGAGAACACTGAAGCTTTCTTT. It codes for CASSTAGENTEAFF.

This chain connects TRBV9 to TRBJ2-7; 8 bases align to TRBD1. The germline CDR1 and CDR2 sequences are SGDLS and YYNGEE. The CDR3 has 14 amino acids. V was clipped by 4 bases and J by 6 bases; unmatched bases: 9. CDR3 DNA: TGTGCCAGCAGCTCCCGGACAGGGATGGGCGAGCAGTACTTC. It is translated as CASSSRTGMGEQYF.

V usage is TRBV7-9 and J usage is TRBJ1-2, with D hard to call. The CDR3 totals 14 residues. From germline, CDR1 is SEHNR and CDR2 FQNEAQ (reference sequence). V was pared by 5 bases and J by 0 bases, with 10 bases between. This chain's CDR3 is CASSTQHTNYGYTF. In DNA form, the CDR3 reads TGTGCCAGCAGCACACAGCACACTAACTATGGCTACACCTTC.

The V call is TRBV10-1, the J call TRBJ2-1; TRBD1 agrees at 10 bases. The CDR3 is made up of 14 amino acids. V was clipped by 8 bases and J by 8 bases; unmatched bases: 9. In germline, CDR1 is WNHNN, CDR2 SYGVQD (reference sequence). The CDR3 bases are TGCGCCAGCCAAAAGACAGGGGGCATCGATGAGCAGTTCTTC. The encoded protein is CASQKTGGIDEQFF.

This rearrangement joins TRBV7-2 to TRBJ1-6; D not certain. The germline gives CDR1 SGHTA, CDR2 FQGNSA. The CDR3 sequence is 13 residues long. V lost 5 bases and J 12 bases, leaving 14 bases between the germline ends. The CDR3 region is CASSAGPDVPLHF. In DNA, the CDR3 is TGTGCCAGCAGCGCTGGCCCAGATGTACCCCTCCACTTT.

The chain links TRBV10-1 to TRBJ1-3; D unclear. V was cut by 0 bases and J by 0 bases, with 6 bases left in between. This CDR3 is built from 15 residues. From germline, CDR1 is WNHNN and CDR2 SYGVQD (reference sequence). CDR3 sequence (DNA): TGCGCCAGCAGTGAGTCGGGGAGCTCTGGAAACACCATATATTTT. This gives the protein CASSESGSSGNTIYF.

V usage is TRBV27 and J usage is TRBJ1-2; weak D call: TRBD1 (5 bases). V lost 6 bases and J lost 4, with 18 bases in between. This CDR3 contains 15 residues. Germline V CDR1 and CDR2: MNHEY, SMNVEV (reference sequence). This CDR3 is CASRTRWGGGYGYTF. The CDR3 DNA sequence: TGTGCCAGCAGAACCCGGTGGGGGGGTGGCTATGGCTACACCTTC.

This clone was picked up a small number of times. The V gene is TRBV6-1, the J gene TRBJ1-3, with D unresolved. Germline values: CDR1 MNHNS, CDR2 SASEGT. V dropped 2 bases and J dropped 12 bases, with 11 bases sitting between them. This CDR3 has 12 amino acids. CDR3 sequence reads: CASSERGGSIYF. The CDR3 DNA sequence: TGTGCCAGCAGTGAAAGAGGAGGCAGCATATATTTT.

V gene TRBV5-1 combines with J gene TRBJ1-6; 8 bases are shared with TRBD1. Germline-derived CDR1 and CDR2 are SGHRS and YFSETQ. Trimming cost V 4 bases and J 10 bases; bases outside gene matches: 10. The CDR3 is made up of 15 amino acids. The CDR3 DNA sequence: TGCGCCAGCAGCCCCGGACAGGGCTTAGGCTCACCCCTCCACTTT. Translation gives CASSPGQGLGSPLHF.

This clone showed up just a few times. The chain recombines TRBV12-5 with TRBJ2-3, with 8 bases that match TRBD1. The CDR3 has 16 residues. Germline V gene lookup returns CDR1 LGHNT and CDR2 FRNRAP. The J segment lost 6 bases and the V segment lost 3 bases, leaving 11 bases of the junction unmatched. CDR3 nucleotide sequence: TGTGCTAGTGGTTTAGGAGACAGGGGAGAAAGGGATACGCAGTATTTT. It is translated as CASGLGDRGERDTQYF.

This clone was seen a few times. This chain connects TRBV7-8 to TRBJ2-7; 7 nucleotides line up with TRBD1. The CDR3 is made up of 14 amino acids. CDR1 is SGHVS and CDR2 is FQNEAQ in the germline V gene. J lost 2 bases, V lost 6 bases, and 7 bases had no gene match. The CDR3 reads CASRAGTAAYEQYF. CDR3 DNA sequence: TGTGCCAGCAGGGCCGGGACAGCAGCCTACGAGCAGTACTTC.